Below are 7 T cell receptor beta chains sequenced from a single sample in a study of blood T cells in healthy people across ages. The second PCR ran about 6 to 12 cycles with a sample-barcoded 5' primer and J-beta primers. In TCRdb, the 5' RACE reads were re-called with MiXCR into one record per CDR3 protein. The repertoire has nearly 800,000 distinct CDR3 sequences, 25% of them found once; the top ten carry approximately 4%. This sample was shared with a second study, whose subject was T cells of mothers and their children.

The sequencing sample was made of blood. These receptors all stem from a boy between 10 and 17 years old in good health.

There are a few counts of this clonotype. CDR3 DNA sequence: TGCAGTGCCACAGGGCCAACTAATGAAAAACTGTTTTTT. As protein: CSATGPTNEKLFF. The rearrangement links TRBV20-1 to TRBJ1-4; weak D call: TRBD1 (6 bases). The V gene's germline CDR1 is DFQATT and CDR2 SNEGSKA (reference sequence). This CDR3 region has 13 residues. Trimming shortened V by 6 bases and J by 0 bases, and 8 bases separated the two germline ends.

The chain has TRBV28 and TRBJ1-1; 7 positions agree with TRBD1. V shed 8 bases, J shed 4 bases, and the junction held 13 bases outside the gene matches. Germline values: CDR1 MDHEN, CDR2 SYDVKM. This CDR3 region has 15 residues. The CDR3: CASDTSDRDLTEAFF. Here the CDR3 DNA reads TGTGCCAGCGATACCTCAGACAGGGATCTCACTGAAGCTTTCTTT.

This clonotype was recorded a few times. CDR3 in amino acids: CASSPSSGQGDEKLFF. CDR3 sequence (DNA): TGTGCCAGCAGCCCAAGTTCAGGACAGGGCGATGAAAAACTGTTTTTT. The chain carries TRBV7-9 and TRBJ1-4; TRBD1 agrees at 8 bases. This CDR3 is 16 amino acids long. V trimming: 5 bases; J trimming: 6 bases; junction bases outside the gene matches: 11. The germline gives CDR1 SEHNR, CDR2 FQNEAQ (reference sequence).

V usage is TRBV28 and J usage is TRBJ1-3; TRBD1 is a possible D gene (5 bases). In germline, CDR1 is MDHEN, CDR2 SYDVKM. V was clipped by 7 bases and J by 0 bases, with 19 bases between them. The CDR3 is 17 residues long. The CDR3 loop is CASTNSRQPNSGNTIYF. Here the CDR3 DNA reads TGTGCCAGCACCAACTCCCGACAGCCTAACTCTGGAAACACCATATATTTT.

About this clonotype: Its ends do not fully match the called genes, so a read error is possible. The chain employs TRBV12-3 or TRBV12-4 and TRBJ1-3; tentatively, D is TRBD1 (5 bases). The CDR3 is made up of 15 amino acids. CDR3 nucleotides: TGTTCCAGCAGGCCCAGGGCGGACTCCGGAAACACCATATATTTT. It translates to CSSRPRADSGNTIYF.

This clonotype was found a few times. The V and J genes are TRBV4-1 and TRBJ2-1, with D possibly being TRBD2 (5 bases). The CDR3 contains 18 residues. Trimming cost V 0 bases and J 0 bases, with 15 bases left between them. Germline values: CDR1 MGHRA, CDR2 YSYEKL. The CDR3 region is CASSQDSGRGRSYNEQFF. The CDR3 DNA reads TGCGCCAGCAGCCAAGACAGCGGTCGTGGGCGCTCCTACAATGAGCAGTTCTTC.

The chain carries TRBV4-3 and TRBJ2-2; unclear D gene. Trimming took off 5 bases at V and 5 bases at J, with 9 bases between the two ends. There are 13 residues in the CDR3. The germline CDR1 and CDR2 sequences are LGHNA and YSLEER. The CDR3 DNA follows: TGCGCCAGCAGCGAATTTAAAACCGGGGAGCTGTTTTTT. It codes for CASSEFKTGELFF.